This TCR beta chain was captured in a study of beta chain features in type 1 diabetes. The study, taken as a whole, reports: Whether HLA type affects TCRB rearrangement stayed undetermined in the present work. Moderately but significantly shorter TCRB CDR3s were found in Type 1 diabetes patients in all four CD4+ subsets.

The CDR3 is 15 amino acids. The germline CDR1 and CDR2 sequences are SNHLY and FYNNEI. V trimming: 8 bases; J trimming: 6 bases; junction bases outside the gene matches: 11. All of the isolated RNA was reverse transcribed, so expressed TCRB transcripts were sequenced. Libraries were prepared by immunoSEQ multiplex PCR; TCRdb keeps only in-frame clonotypes and omits some of them. The table has hundreds of thousands of clones, over 65% seen once. With regard to this clone: Its antigen remains unidentified.

This TCR was sampled from a man aged 25 to 40 in good health. Sequencing was done on a sample of naive CD4+ T cells from blood. This sequence joins TRBV2 and TRBJ1-5; 9 bases are a match to TRBD1. The CDR3 region is CASRQGDMGSQPQHF. The CDR3, as DNA: TGTGCCAGCCGACAGGGGGATATGGGAAGTCAGCCCCAGCATTTT.